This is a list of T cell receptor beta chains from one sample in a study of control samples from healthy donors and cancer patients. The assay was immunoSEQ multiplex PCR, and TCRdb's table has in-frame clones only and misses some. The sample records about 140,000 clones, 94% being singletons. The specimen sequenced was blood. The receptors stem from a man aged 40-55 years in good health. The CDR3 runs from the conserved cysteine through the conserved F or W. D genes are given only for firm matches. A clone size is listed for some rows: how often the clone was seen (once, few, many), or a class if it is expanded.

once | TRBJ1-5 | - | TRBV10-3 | TGTGCCATCAGCCACGGACGGATCGATAATCAGCCCCAGCATTTT | CAISHGRIDNQPQHF
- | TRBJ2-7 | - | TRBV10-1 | TGCGCCAGCAGTGAAGTTCTCACGGGGGAGCAGTACTTC | CASSEVLTGEQYF
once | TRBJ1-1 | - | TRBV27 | TGTGCCAGCAGCCGCGGCGGGGAACCTCACCGGCTTGTCATGAACACTGAAGCTTTCTTT | CASSRGGEPHRLVMNTEAFF
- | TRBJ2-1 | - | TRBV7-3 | TGTGCCAGCAGCCTAGTAGGAGGGACTAATGAGCAGTTCTTC | CASSLVGGTNEQFF
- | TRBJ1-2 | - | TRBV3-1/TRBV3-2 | TGTGCCAGCAGCCCCCTGTGGGGGATCGACTATGGCTACACCTTC | CASSPLWGIDYGYTF
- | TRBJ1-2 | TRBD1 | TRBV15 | TGTGCCACCAGCAGAGATAGGACAGGGAGGGCTGGCTACACCTTC | CATSRDRTGRAGYTF
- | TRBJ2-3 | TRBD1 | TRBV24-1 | TGTGCCACCAGCGGACAGGGGATCACAGATACGCAGTATTTT | CATSGQGITDTQYF
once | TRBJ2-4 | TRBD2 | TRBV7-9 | TGTGCCAGCAGCCTGGCGGGAGGGTGGGAAAACATTCAGTACTTC | CASSLAGGWENIQYF
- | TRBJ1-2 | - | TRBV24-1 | TGTGCCACCAGTGACCCCGGACCCGGGCATGGCTACACCTTC | CATSDPGPGHGYTF
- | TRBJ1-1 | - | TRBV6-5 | TGTGCCAGCAGTTACTCGCCCCAGAACACTGAAGCTTTCTTT | CASSYSPQNTEAFF
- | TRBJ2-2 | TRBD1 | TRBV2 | TGTGCCAGCAGTCTACCGGGACAGGGGATTACCGGGGAGCTGTTTTTT | CASSLPGQGITGELFF
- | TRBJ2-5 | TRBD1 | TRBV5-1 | TGCGCCAGCAGCTTTCCCGGGACAGCGCAAGAGACCCAGTACTTC | CASSFPGTAQETQYF
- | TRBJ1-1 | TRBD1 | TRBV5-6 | TGTGCCAGCAGTCCTGCGACAGGGACCTTGAACACTGAAGCTTTCTTT | CASSPATGTLNTEAFF
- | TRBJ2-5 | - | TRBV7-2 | TGTGCCAGCAGCTGGCCCCAAGAGACCCAGTACTTC | CASSWPQETQYF
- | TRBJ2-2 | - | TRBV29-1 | TGCAGCGCAGGAGGCGACACAGCGAACACCGGGGAGCTGTTTTTT | CSAGGDTANTGELFF
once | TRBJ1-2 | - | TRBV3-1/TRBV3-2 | TGTGCCAGCAGCCAATCAGGGATCGGTGGCTACACCTTC | CASSQSGIGGYTF